Reported below is one T cell receptor beta chain. The antigen remains undetermined. This CDR3 region has 15 residues. Germline V gives CDR1 MNHEY, CDR2 SVGAGI. This sample stems from a study of CXCR3-negative and CXCR3-positive naive CD8 T cells. Study context: Total TRB output reached about 135 million reads, about 1.5 +/- 0.3 million per library. Overall study results and limits: Naive cells that were CXCR3-positive had more hydrophobic TRB CDR3s (compared with CXCR3-negative naive cells). Naive subsets expressed similar surface CD5; TRB CDR3 features served to infer TCR strength.

All CD8+ T cell subsets were sorted in triplicate at fewer than 350,000 cells each. CD45RO-CCR7+CD27+CD95- expression identified naive CD8+ T cells. The TRB cDNA libraries were prepared by 5' RACE with UMI labels. With the 5' RACE reads reprocessed, TCRdb shows one record per CDR3 protein and no DNA. Its listing shows about 150,000 distinct CDR3 sequences. Sequenced material: naive CXCR3+ CD8+ T cells from blood. Subset defined: CD45RO-CCR7+CD27+CD95- naive CD8+ T cells expressing CXCR3 (TNR3+). This receptor was identified in a human donor in good health. Some clones in this sample may be carry-over from other donors' samples. V usage is TRBV6-5 and J usage is TRBJ2-6; without DNA, the TCRdb call of TRBD2 cannot be checked. CDR3 protein: CASSAGGTGANVLTF.